This TCR beta chain was obtained from a study of blood T cells in healthy people across ages. A second roughly 6 to 11 cycle PCR used barcoded and J-beta primers. TCRdb ran MiXCR on the 5' RACE reads and lists one entry per CDR3 protein. There are over 700,000 distinct CDR3 sequences in the sample; around 25% occur only once, and roughly 9% lies in the top ten. The germline V gene has CDR1 ENHRY and CDR2 SYGVKD. The CDR3 contains 15 residues. These data were likewise used in another study, on T cells of mothers and their children.

This receptor was obtained from a boy aged 10-17 years in good health. Sequencing was done on a sample of blood. J is TRBJ2-5 and V is TRBV10-3; D is perhaps TRBD1 or TRBD2 (5 bases each). Gene TRBJ2-7 matches the end of the DNA better, so the J call may be wrong. As DNA, the CDR3 is TGTGCCATCAGTGATAGTGGGGGACCCGTTGACGAGCAGTACTTC. Translation: CAISDSGGPVDEQYF.